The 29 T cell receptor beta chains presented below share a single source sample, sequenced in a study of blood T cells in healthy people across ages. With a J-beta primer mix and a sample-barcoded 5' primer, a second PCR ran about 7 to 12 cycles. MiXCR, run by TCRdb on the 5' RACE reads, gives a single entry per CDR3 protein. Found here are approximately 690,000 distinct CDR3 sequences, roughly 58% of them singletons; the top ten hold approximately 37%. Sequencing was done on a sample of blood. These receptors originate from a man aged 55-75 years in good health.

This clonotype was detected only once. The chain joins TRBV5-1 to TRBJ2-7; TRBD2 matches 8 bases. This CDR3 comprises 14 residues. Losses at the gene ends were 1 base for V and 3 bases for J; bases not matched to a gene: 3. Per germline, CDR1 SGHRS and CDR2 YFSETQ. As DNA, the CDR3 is TGCGCCAGCAGCTTGATAGCGGGGTACTACGAGCAGTACTTC. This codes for CASSLIAGYYEQYF.

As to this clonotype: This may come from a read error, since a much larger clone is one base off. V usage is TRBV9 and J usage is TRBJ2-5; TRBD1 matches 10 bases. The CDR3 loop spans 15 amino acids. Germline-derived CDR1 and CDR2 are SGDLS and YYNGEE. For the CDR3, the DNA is TGTGCCAACAGCGTAGGGACAGGGGAAGGAGAGACCCAGTACTTC. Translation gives CANSVGTGEGETQYF. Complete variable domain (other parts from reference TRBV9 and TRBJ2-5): DSGVTQTPKHLITATGQRVTLRCSPRSGDLSVYWYQQSLDQGLQFLIQYYNGEERAKGNILERFSAQQFPDLHSELNLSSLELGDSALYFCANSVGTGEGETQYFGPGTRLLVL.

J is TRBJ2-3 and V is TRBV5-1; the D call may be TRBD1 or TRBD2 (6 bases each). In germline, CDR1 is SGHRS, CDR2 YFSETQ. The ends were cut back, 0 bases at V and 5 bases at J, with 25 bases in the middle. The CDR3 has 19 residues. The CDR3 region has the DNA TGCGCCAGCAGCTTGGGGGGCACAGGAGGGGGGCCCTCCCGAGATACGCAGTATTTT. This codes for CASSLGGTGGGPSRDTQYF.

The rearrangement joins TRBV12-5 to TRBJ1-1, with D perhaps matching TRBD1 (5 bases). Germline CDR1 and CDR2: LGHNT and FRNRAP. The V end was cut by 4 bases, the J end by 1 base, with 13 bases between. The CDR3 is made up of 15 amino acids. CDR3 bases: TGTGCTAGTGGTTCGTTGGGGGGGGGGAACACTGAAGCTTTCTTT. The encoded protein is CASGSLGGGNTEAFF.

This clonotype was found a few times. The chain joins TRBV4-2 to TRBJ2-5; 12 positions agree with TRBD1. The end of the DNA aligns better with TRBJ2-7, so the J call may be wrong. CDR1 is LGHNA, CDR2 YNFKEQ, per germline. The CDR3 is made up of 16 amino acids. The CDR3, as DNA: TGTGCCAGCAGCTTAAACCCGGGACAGGGGGCTGACGAGCAGTACTTC. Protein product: CASSLNPGQGADEQYF.

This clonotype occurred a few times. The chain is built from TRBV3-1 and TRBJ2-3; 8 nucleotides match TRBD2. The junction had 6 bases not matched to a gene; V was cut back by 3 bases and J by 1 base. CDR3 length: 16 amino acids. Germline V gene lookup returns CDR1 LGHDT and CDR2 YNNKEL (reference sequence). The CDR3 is CASSQEAGDRTDTQYF. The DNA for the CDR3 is TGTGCCAGCAGCCAGGAAGCGGGGGACCGCACAGATACGCAGTATTTT.

The CDR3 region is CSAQPQLTIGYTF. CDR3 in DNA: TGCAGTGCACAACCACAACTGACTATCGGCTACACCTTC. The chain has TRBV20-1 and TRBJ1-2; D gene unclear. V was shortened by 6 bases and J by 8 bases, with 19 bases between the two germline ends. There are 13 residues in the CDR3. CDR1 DFQATT and CDR2 SNEGSKA come from the germline V gene (reference sequence).

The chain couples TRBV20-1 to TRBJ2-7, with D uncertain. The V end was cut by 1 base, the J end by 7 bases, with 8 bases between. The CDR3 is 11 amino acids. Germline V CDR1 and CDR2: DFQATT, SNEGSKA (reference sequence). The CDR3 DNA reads TGCAGTGCTAGAGTTGGCACTGAGCAGTACTTC. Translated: CSARVGTEQYF.

The CDR3 sequence is CASSPYRTVMGELFF. Written as DNA, the CDR3 is TGTGCCAGCAGTCCCTACCGGACGGTAATGGGTGAGCTGTTTTTT. The rearrangement joins TRBV12-3 or TRBV12-4 to TRBJ2-2, with D hard to call. CDR3 length: 15 residues. The V gene lost 5 bases and the J gene lost 11 bases, with 21 bases spanning the gap.

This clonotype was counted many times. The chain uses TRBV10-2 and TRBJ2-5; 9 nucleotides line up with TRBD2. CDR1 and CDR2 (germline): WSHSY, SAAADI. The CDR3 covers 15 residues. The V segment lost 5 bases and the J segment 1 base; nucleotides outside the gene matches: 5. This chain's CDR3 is CASSSSGGIQETQYF. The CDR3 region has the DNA TGCGCCAGCAGTTCCAGCGGGGGGATCCAAGAGACCCAGTACTTC.

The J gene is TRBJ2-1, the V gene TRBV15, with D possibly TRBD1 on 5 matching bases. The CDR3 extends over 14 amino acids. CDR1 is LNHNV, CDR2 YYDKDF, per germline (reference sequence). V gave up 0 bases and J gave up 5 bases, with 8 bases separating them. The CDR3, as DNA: TGTGCCACCAGCAGAGATTCAGGGAACAATGAGCAGTTCTTC. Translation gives CATSRDSGNNEQFF. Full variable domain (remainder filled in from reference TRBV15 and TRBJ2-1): DAMVIQNPRYQVTQFGKPVTLSCSQTLNHNVMYWYQQKSSQAPKLLFHYYDKDFNNEADTPDNFQSRRPNTSFCFLDIRSPGLGDTAMYLCATSRDSGNNEQFFGPGTRLTVL.

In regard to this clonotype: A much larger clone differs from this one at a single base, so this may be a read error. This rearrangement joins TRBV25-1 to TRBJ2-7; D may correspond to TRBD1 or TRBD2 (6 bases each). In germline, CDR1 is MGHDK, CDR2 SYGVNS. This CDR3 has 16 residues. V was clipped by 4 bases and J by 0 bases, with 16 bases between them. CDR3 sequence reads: CASSGGFGGASYEQYF. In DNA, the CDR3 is TGTGCCAGCAGTGGGGGCTTCGGGGGCGCCTCCTACGAGCAGTACTTC.

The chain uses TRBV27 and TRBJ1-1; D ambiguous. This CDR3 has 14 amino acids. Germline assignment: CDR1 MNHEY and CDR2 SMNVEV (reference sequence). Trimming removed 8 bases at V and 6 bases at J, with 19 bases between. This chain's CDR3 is CASGLQGGFSEAFF. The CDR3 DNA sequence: TGTGCCAGCGGACTACAAGGAGGGTTCTCTGAAGCTTTCTTT.

CDR3 in amino acids: CSVAGLAGEGSDIQYF. CDR3 nucleotides: TGCAGTGTTGCGGGACTAGCGGGAGAAGGGTCGGACATTCAGTACTTC. The rearrangement uses TRBV20-1 and TRBJ2-7; 14 bases are a match to TRBD2. Matching the DNA end better, TRBJ2-4 makes the J call doubtful. The CDR3 covers 16 residues. Germline lookup yields CDR1 DFQATT and CDR2 SNEGSKA (reference sequence).

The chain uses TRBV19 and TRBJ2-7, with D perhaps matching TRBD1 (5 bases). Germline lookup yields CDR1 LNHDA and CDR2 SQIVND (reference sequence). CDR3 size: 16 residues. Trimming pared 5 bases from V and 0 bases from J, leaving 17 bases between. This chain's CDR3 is CASSPPFQGVSYEQYF. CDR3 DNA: TGTGCCAGTAGTCCGCCGTTTCAGGGCGTCTCCTACGAGCAGTACTTC.

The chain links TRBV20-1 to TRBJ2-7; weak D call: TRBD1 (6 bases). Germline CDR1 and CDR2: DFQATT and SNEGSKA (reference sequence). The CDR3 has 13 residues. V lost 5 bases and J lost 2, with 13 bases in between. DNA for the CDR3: TGCAGTGCTGTCAGACAGGCAGCCTACGAGCAGTACTTC. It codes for CSAVRQAAYEQYF.

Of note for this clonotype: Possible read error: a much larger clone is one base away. The chain's CDR3 is CASSMNRAYEQYF. The CDR3 nucleotides read TGTGCCAGCAGCATGAACAGGGCCTACGAGCAGTACTTC. The V and J genes are TRBV7-2 and TRBJ2-4; possible D gene TRBD1, 6 bases. The assigned J gene may be wrong: the sequence end matches TRBJ2-7 better. Germline CDR1 is SGHTA and CDR2 is FQGNSA. CDR3 length: 13 amino acids.

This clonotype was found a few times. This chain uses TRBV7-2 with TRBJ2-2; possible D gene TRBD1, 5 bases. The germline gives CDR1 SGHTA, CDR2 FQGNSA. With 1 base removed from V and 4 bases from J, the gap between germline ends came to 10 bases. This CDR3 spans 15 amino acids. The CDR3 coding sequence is TGTGCCAGCAGCTTAGAAGGGGTTGGCACCGGGGAGCTGTTTTTT. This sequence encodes CASSLEGVGTGELFF.

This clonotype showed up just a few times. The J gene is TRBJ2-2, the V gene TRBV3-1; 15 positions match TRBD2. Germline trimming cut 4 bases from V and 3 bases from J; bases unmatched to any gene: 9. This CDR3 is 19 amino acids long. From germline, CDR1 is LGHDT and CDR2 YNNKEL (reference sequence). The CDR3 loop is CASSPRPGLAGGYTGELFF. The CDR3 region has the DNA TGTGCCAGCAGCCCCCGCCCGGGACTAGCGGGGGGATACACCGGGGAGCTGTTTTTT.

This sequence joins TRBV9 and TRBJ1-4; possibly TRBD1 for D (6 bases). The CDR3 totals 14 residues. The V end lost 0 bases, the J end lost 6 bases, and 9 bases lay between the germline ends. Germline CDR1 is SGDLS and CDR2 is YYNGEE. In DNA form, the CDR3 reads TGTGCCAGCAGCGTAGGCAGGGGCGATGAAAAACTGTTTTTT. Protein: CASSVGRGDEKLFF.

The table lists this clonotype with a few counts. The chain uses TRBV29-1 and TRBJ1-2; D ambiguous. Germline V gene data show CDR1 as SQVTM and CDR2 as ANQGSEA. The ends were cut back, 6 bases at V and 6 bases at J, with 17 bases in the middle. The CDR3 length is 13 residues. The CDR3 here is CSVYLGIEDGYTF. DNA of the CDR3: TGCAGCGTATACTTGGGGATAGAGGATGGCTACACCTTC.

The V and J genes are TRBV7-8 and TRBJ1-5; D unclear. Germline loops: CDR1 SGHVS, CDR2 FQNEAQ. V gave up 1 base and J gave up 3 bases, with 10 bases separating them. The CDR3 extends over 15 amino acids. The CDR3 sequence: CASSLVGRFNQPQHF. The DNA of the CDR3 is TGTGCCAGCAGCTTAGTGGGCAGGTTCAATCAGCCCCAGCATTTT.

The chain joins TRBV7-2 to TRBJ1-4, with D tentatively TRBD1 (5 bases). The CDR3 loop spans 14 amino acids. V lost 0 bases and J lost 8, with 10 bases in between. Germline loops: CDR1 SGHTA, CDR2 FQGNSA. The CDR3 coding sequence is TGTGCCAGCAGCTTAGCCAGGGTGCGGGAAAAACTGTTTTTT. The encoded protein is CASSLARVREKLFF.

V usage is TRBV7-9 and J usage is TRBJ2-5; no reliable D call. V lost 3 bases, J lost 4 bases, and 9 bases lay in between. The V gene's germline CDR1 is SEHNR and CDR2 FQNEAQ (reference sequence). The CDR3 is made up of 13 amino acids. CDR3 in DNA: TGTGCCAGCAGCTTTGGCAGTCCAGAGACCCAGTACTTC. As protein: CASSFGSPETQYF.

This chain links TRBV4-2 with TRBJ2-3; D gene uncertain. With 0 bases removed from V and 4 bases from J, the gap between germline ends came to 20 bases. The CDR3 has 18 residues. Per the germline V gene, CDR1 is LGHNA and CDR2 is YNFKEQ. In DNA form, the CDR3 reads TGTGCCAGCAGCCAAGATCTCGCAACCGGTTGGGCCGCAGATACGCAGTATTTT. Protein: CASSQDLATGWAADTQYF.

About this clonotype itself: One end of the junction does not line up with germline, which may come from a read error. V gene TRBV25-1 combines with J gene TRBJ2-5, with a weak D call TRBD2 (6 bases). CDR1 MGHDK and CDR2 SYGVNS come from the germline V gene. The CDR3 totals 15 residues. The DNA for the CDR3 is TGTGCGAGCAGTGGAGTGGCAAGCCCTCGGGAGAGGCAGTACTTC. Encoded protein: CASSGVASPRERQYF.

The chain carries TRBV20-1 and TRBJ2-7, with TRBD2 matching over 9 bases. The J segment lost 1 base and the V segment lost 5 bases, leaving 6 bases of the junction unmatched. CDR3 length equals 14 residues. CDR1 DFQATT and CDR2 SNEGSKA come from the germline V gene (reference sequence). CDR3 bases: TGCAGTGCTGGGAATAGCGGGGGTTCCTACGAGCAGTACTTC. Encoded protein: CSAGNSGGSYEQYF.

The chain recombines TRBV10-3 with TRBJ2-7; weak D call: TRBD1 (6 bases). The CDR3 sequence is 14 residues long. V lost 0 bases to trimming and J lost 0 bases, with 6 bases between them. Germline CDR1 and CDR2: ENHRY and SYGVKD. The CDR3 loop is CAISESTGSYEQYF. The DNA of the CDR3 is TGTGCCATCAGTGAGTCGACAGGCTCCTACGAGCAGTACTTC.

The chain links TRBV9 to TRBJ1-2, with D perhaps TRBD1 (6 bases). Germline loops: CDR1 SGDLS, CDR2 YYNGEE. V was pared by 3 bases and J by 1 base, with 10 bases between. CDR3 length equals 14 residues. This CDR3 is CASSAGTLNYGYTF. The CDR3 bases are TGTGCCAGCAGCGCCGGGACACTTAACTATGGCTACACCTTC. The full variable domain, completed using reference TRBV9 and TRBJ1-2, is DSGVTQTPKHLITATGQRVTLRCSPRSGDLSVYWYQQSLDQGLQFLIQYYNGEERAKGNILERFSAQQFPDLHSELNLSSLELGDSALYFCASSAGTLNYGYTFGSGTRLTVV.